The 16 T cell receptor beta chains listed next were all sequenced from one sample in a study of technical replicates of blood from several donors. Using immunoSEQ multiplex PCR, the repertoire was profiled, and TCRdb retains in-frame clones only, with some absent. Seen here are around 90,000 clones, over 90% observed once, and the top ten hold over 0.2%. The specimen was T cells isolated from PBMCs. Source of these receptors: a human donor in good health.

The chain employs TRBV5-1 and TRBJ2-5; 7 bases are shared with TRBD2. CDR1 is SGHRS, CDR2 YFSETQ, per germline. Losses at the gene ends were 4 bases for V and 7 bases for J; bases not matched to a gene: 10. The CDR3 sequence is 14 residues long. The CDR3 region is CASSTPSGSGTQYF. The DNA for the CDR3 is TGCGCCAGCAGCACCCCTAGCGGATCAGGGACCCAGTACTTC.

This sequence joins TRBV7-3 and TRBJ2-2; 7 bases are shared with TRBD1. Germline-derived CDR1 and CDR2 are SGHTA and FQGTGA. The trim removed 5 bases at V and 5 bases at J, leaving 8 bases unmatched. CDR3 length: 15 amino acids. The CDR3 nucleotides read TGTGCCAGCAGCCGTGACAGGGTGGTAACCGGGGAGCTGTTTTTT. Protein sequence: CASSRDRVVTGELFF.

V and J are TRBV29-1 and TRBJ2-6; possible D gene TRBD1, 6 bases. V was shortened by 6 bases and J by 0 bases, with 9 bases between the two germline ends. Germline values: CDR1 SQVTM, CDR2 ANQGSEA. This CDR3 contains 14 residues. DNA of the CDR3: TGCAGCGTAACAGGGAACTCTGGGGCCAACGTCCTGACTTTC. It encodes CSVTGNSGANVLTF. Full variable domain (remainder filled in from reference TRBV29-1 and TRBJ2-6): SAVISQKPSRDICQRGTSLTIQCQVDSQVTMMFWYRQQPGQSLTLIATANQGSEATYESGFVIDKFPISRPNLTFSTLTVSNMSPEDSSIYLCSVTGNSGANVLTFGAGSRLTVL.

The rearrangement uses TRBV18 and TRBJ2-1, with 10 bases fitting TRBD1. Germline V gene lookup returns CDR1 KGHSH and CDR2 LQKENI. The CDR3 extends over 15 amino acids. V trimming: 1 base; J trimming: 6 bases; junction bases outside the gene matches: 3. CDR3 sequence reads: CASSPQGQGTNEQFF. The CDR3 DNA is TGTGCCAGCTCACCACAGGGACAGGGGACCAATGAGCAGTTCTTC.

The chain joins TRBV18 to TRBJ2-2; the match to TRBD2 covers 12 bases. This CDR3 region has 17 residues. The junction had 7 bases not matched to a gene; V was cut back by 6 bases and J by 2 bases. Per the germline V gene, CDR1 is KGHSH and CDR2 is LQKENI. CDR3 protein: CASSPTSGGANTGELFF. The CDR3 DNA follows: TGTGCCAGCTCGCCGACTAGCGGGGGAGCTAACACCGGGGAGCTGTTTTTT. Supplemented by reference TRBV18 and TRBJ2-2, the full variable domain reads NAGVMQNPRHLVRRRGQEARLRCSPMKGHSHVYWYRQLPEEGLKFMVYLQKENIIDESGMPKERFSAEFPKEGPSILRIQQVVRGDSAAYFCASSPTSGGANTGELFFGEGSRLTVL.

The rearrangement links TRBV6-5 to TRBJ2-1; 11 nucleotides agree with TRBD2. V dropped 7 bases and J dropped 4; count of bases not matched to a gene: 3. In germline, CDR1 is MNHEY, CDR2 SVGAGI. The CDR3 contains 14 residues. CDR3 coding DNA: TGTGCCAGCAAGGGACTAGCGGATTACAATGAGCAGTTCTTC. Protein: CASKGLADYNEQFF.

The chain's CDR3 is CASSQDRGLAGHNYTYEQYF. In DNA, the CDR3 is TGTGCCAGCAGCCAAGATCGGGGACTAGCGGGCCATAACTACACCTACGAGCAGTACTTC. V gene TRBV4-2 combines with J gene TRBJ2-7, with 12 positions matching TRBD2. V shed 0 bases, J shed 2 bases, and the junction held 14 bases outside the gene matches. The CDR3 contains 20 residues. In germline, CDR1 is LGHNA, CDR2 YNFKEQ.

The chain links TRBV5-6 to TRBJ2-7; 8 bases align to TRBD1. Germline V gene sequence: CDR1 SGHDT, CDR2 YYEEEE. The CDR3 runs 15 residues. With 4 bases clipped from V and 11 bases from J, the junction kept 17 bases outside the gene matches. CDR3: CASSRGDRSLQPEYF. In nucleotides, the CDR3 is TGTGCCAGCAGCAGAGGGGACAGGTCGCTCCAACCGGAGTACTTC.

The V and J genes are TRBV6-4 and TRBJ2-1, with 10 bases that match TRBD2. The germline V gene encodes CDR1 MRHNA and CDR2 SNTAGT. J was trimmed by 1 base and V by 3 bases; bases with no gene match: 9. The CDR3 is 18 amino acids. CDR3 sequence: CASSEGRTSGPSYNEQFF. The CDR3 DNA sequence: TGTGCCAGCAGTGAAGGGAGGACTAGCGGACCTTCCTACAATGAGCAGTTCTTC.

The gene calls are TRBV5-4 and TRBJ2-7, with unresolved D. The CDR3 has 11 amino acids. V gave up 3 bases and J gave up 5 bases, with 6 bases separating them. Germline V gives CDR1 SGHNT, CDR2 YYREEE (reference sequence). CDR3 nucleotide sequence: TGTGCCAGCAGCTACCGCGACGAGCAGTACTTC. It is translated as CASSYRDEQYF.

The chain employs TRBV5-1 and TRBJ1-2, with D tentatively TRBD1 (5 bases). The CDR3 is 14 residues long. Germline CDR1 reads SGHRS; CDR2 reads YFSETQ. V was pared by 3 bases and J by 5 bases, with 14 bases between. CDR3 protein: CASSSAGTDYGYTF. The CDR3 nucleotides are TGCGCCAGCAGCTCGGCGGGGACGGATTATGGCTACACCTTC.

This chain uses TRBV19 with TRBJ2-1, with TRBD1 matching 10 bases. The CDR3 runs to 15 residues. Germline values: CDR1 LNHDA, CDR2 SQIVND (reference sequence). The trim removed 1 base at V and 7 bases at J, leaving 4 bases unmatched. This CDR3 reads CASSIGGTGVNEQFF. The DNA for the CDR3 is TGTGCCAGTAGTATAGGTGGGACAGGGGTAAATGAGCAGTTCTTC.

This chain joins TRBV7-9 and TRBJ1-4; D might be TRBD1 (6 bases). Germline V CDR1 and CDR2: SEHNR, FQNEAQ (reference sequence). This CDR3 is built from 16 residues. V lost 3 bases and J lost 5, with 16 bases in between. CDR3 sequence: CASSFGVPGANEKLFF. CDR3 DNA sequence: TGTGCCAGCAGCTTCGGTGTGCCAGGGGCGAATGAAAAACTGTTTTTT.

The chain couples TRBV18 to TRBJ1-1, with D tentatively TRBD1 (5 bases). The ends were cut back, 2 bases at V and 5 bases at J, with 15 bases in the middle. Per germline, CDR1 KGHSH and CDR2 LQKENI. The CDR3 has 15 amino acids. The CDR3 region is CASSPSWGGETEAFF. The CDR3 DNA follows: TGTGCCAGCTCACCATCGTGGGGGGGTGAAACTGAAGCTTTCTTT.

This clone showed up just a few times. J is TRBJ1-2 and V is TRBV4-2, with D hard to call. Per the germline V gene, CDR1 is LGHNA and CDR2 is YNFKEQ. Trimming cost V 3 bases and J 0 bases, with 14 bases left between them. The CDR3 runs 16 residues. In nucleotides, the CDR3 is TGTGCCAGCAGCCACAGCCGGCGGGCTGCTAACTATGGCTACACCTTC. Its protein is CASSHSRRAANYGYTF.

J is TRBJ1-2 and V is TRBV7-9; D not certain. V lost 5 bases and J lost 4, with 14 bases in between. CDR3 length: 14 residues. The germline V gene has CDR1 SEHNR and CDR2 FQNEAQ (reference sequence). CDR3 sequence reads: CASSPSRVLYGYTF. Written as DNA, the CDR3 is TGTGCCAGCAGCCCATCCCGTGTACTCTATGGCTACACCTTC. Filled out from reference TRBV7-9 and TRBJ1-2, the complete variable domain reads DTGVSQNPRHKITKRGQNVTFRCDPISEHNRLYWYRQTLGQGPEFLTYFQNEAQLEKSRLLSDRFSAERPKGSFSTLEIQRTEQGDSAMYLCASSPSRVLYGYTFGSGTRLTVV.